The clone carrying this T cell receptor (beta chain) was recorded a few times. Because the CDR3's place on the DNA is in doubt, the DNA is left out and the CDR3 is given as listed by TCRdb. This record belongs to a study of vaccination and CD4 T cells after COVID-19. TCRdb fed the PCR reads into MiXCR, producing one record per CDR3 protein. The profile shows some 28,000 distinct CDR3 sequences, roughly 50% of them singletons. Time point denoted: late sampling 161 to 241 days after vaccination in a few convalescent patients. This clonotype was sampled from a human donor who had recovered from COVID-19. The input for sequencing was CD4+ T cells from blood, taken about 7 months after SARS-CoV-2 vaccination.

CDR3 in amino acids: CASSTSRTGGRETQYF. The genes are TRBV28 and TRBJ2-5; the table's TRBD1 call for D was not verified on the DNA. Germline assignment: CDR1 MDHEN and CDR2 SYDVKM. The CDR3 region is 16 residues in length, termini included.